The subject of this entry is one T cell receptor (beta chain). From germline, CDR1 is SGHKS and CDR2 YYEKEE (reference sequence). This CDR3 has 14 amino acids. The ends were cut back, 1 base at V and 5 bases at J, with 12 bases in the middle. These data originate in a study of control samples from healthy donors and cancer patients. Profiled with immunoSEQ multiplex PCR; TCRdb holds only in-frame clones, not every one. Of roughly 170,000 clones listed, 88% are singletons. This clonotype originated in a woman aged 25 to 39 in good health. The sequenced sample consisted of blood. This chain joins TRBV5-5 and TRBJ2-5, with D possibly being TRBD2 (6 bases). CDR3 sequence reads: CASSLRLAPETQYF. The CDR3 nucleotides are TGTGCCAGCAGCTTGAGGCTAGCGCCGGAGACCCAGTACTTC.